What follows describes a single T cell receptor (beta chain). The CDR3 spans 15 residues. The germline gives CDR1 LNHDA, CDR2 SQIVND (reference sequence). Trimming stripped 5 bases from V and 2 bases from J, with 15 bases between. Profiled with immunoSEQ multiplex PCR; TCRdb holds only in-frame clones, not every one. This table has around 99,000 clones, 70% to 90% appearing once. The sample belongs to a study of T cell responses to AZD1222 COVID-19 vaccine. Sequences were derived from peripheral blood, sampled 28 days after the second AZD1222 dose. The V call is TRBV19, the J call TRBJ2-5, with a weak D call TRBD1 (7 bases). This TCR derives from an adult who received the AZD1222 COVID-19 vaccine. In DNA, the CDR3 is TGTGCCAGTAGTCTGCAGGGGGGCAGGCAAGAGACCCAGTACTTC. It yields the protein CASSLQGGRQETQYF.